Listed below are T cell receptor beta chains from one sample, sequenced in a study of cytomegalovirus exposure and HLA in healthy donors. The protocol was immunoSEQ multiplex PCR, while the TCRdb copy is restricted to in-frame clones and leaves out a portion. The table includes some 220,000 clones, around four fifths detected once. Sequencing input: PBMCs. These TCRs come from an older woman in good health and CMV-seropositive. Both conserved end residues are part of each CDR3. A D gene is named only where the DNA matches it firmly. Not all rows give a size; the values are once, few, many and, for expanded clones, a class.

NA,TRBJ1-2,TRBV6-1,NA,CAAAPGNYGYTF,TGTGCCGCCGCGCCAGGTAACTATGGCTACACCTTC
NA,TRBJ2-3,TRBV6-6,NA,CASSYSDYTYTQYF,TGTGCCAGCAGTTACTCGGACTATACCTATACGCAGTATTTT
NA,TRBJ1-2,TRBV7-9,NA,CASSLTVYGYTF,TGTGCCAGCAGCTTGACAGTCTATGGCTACACCTTC
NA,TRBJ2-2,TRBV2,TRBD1,CASWTGLGTGELFF,TGTGCCAGCTGGACAGGGCTCGGCACCGGGGAGCTGTTTTTT
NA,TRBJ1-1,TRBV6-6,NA,CASNAGPMNTEAFF,TGTGCCAGCAACGCGGGGCCGATGAACACTGAAGCTTTCTTT
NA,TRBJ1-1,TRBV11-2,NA,CASSLTRGAEAFF,TGTGCCAGCAGCCTTACCAGGGGCGCTGAAGCTTTCTTT
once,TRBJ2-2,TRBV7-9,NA,CASRDKNTGELFF,TGTGCCAGCCGGGACAAGAACACCGGGGAGCTGTTTTTT
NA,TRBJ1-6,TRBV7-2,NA,CASSFSYSPLHF,TGTGCCAGCAGCTTCTCCTATTCACCCCTCCACTTT
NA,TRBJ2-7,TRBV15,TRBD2,CATSWGRGAYEQYF,TGTGCCACCAGCTGGGGGAGGGGTGCCTACGAGCAGTACTTC
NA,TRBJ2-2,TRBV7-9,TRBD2,CASSSERDSGNTGELFF,TGTGCCAGCAGCTCAGAGCGGGACTCTGGAAACACCGGGGAGCTGTTTTTT